The 25 T cell receptor beta chains below all came from one sample that was sequenced in a study of response to subunit inactivated influenza vaccine. TCRdb processed the RT-PCR reads anew with MiXCR; each CDR3 protein has one entry. Of roughly 760,000 distinct CDR3 sequences in the sample, around 21% are singletons; the top ten hold more than 8.5%. This specimen was PBMCs from blood, taken around 5 days after vaccination. These receptors all stem from a man over 45 who received an inactivated influenza vaccine.

Only a few counts were recorded for this clonotype. This chain connects TRBV28 to TRBJ2-7; maybe TRBD1 (6 bases). The germline V and J ends were trimmed by 5 bases and 10 bases, with 18 bases remaining between them. Per germline, CDR1 MDHEN and CDR2 SYDVKM. CDR3 length: 13 residues. Here the CDR3 reads CASSPDTDRNQYF. DNA for the CDR3: TGTGCCAGCAGTCCCGACACCGACAGGAATCAGTACTTC.

The chain is built from TRBV9 and TRBJ2-2; 7 nucleotides line up with TRBD2. The CDR3 runs 16 residues. With V trimmed by 4 bases and J by 4 bases, 10 bases remained unmatched. CDR1 and CDR2 from the germline V gene are SGDLS and YYNGEE. This CDR3 reads CASSPWAGVGTGELFF. The CDR3 DNA follows: TGTGCCAGCAGCCCATGGGCGGGAGTGGGCACCGGGGAGCTGTTTTTT.

This clonotype was observed a handful of times. The chain joins TRBV7-9 to TRBJ2-7; D may correspond to TRBD1 or TRBD2 (5 bases each). The V gene's germline CDR1 is SEHNR and CDR2 FQNEAQ (reference sequence). Trimming removed 5 bases at V and 3 bases at J, with 17 bases between. The CDR3 spans 15 residues. In DNA, the CDR3 is TGTGCCAGCAGCCCCCGGGACGGGTTCTTCTACGAGCAGTACTTC. Translation: CASSPRDGFFYEQYF.

The chain uses TRBV5-1 and TRBJ2-7; a weak D match, TRBD1 (5 bases). The CDR3 sequence is 15 residues long. Germline CDR1 SGHRS, CDR2 YFSETQ. The V and J ends lost 0 bases and 3 bases respectively, with 13 bases between them. The CDR3 DNA is TGCGCCAGCAGCTTGGTGGCAGGGCAGGGCTACGAGCAGTACTTC. Translating it yields CASSLVAGQGYEQYF.

The gene calls are TRBV20-1 and TRBJ2-7; D is ambiguous. The V end lost 4 bases, the J end lost 0 bases, and 10 bases lay between the germline ends. The length of the CDR3 is 13 residues. CDR1 and CDR2 (germline): DFQATT, SNEGSKA (reference sequence). The CDR3 reads CSATRLLSYEQYF. The CDR3 DNA sequence: TGCAGTGCTACGAGGTTACTCTCCTACGAGCAGTACTTC.

This clonotype was seen ten or more times. CDR3: CASSYSIAGGSGEQFF. Written as DNA, the CDR3 is TGTGCCAGCAGTTACTCGATAGCGGGAGGGAGCGGTGAGCAGTTCTTC. The genes are TRBV6-5 and TRBJ2-1; 11 nucleotides agree with TRBD2. The germline V gene has CDR1 MNHEY and CDR2 SVGAGI. Trimming cost V 0 bases and J 9 bases; bases outside gene matches: 7. This CDR3 has 16 residues.

This clonotype was seen at least ten times. This chain links TRBV5-1 with TRBJ2-7; tentative D call: TRBD1 (6 bases). Between the trimmed V and J ends, which lost 4 bases and 5 bases, there was a span of 16 bases. The CDR3 consists of 14 residues. The germline CDR1 and CDR2 sequences are SGHRS and YFSETQ. The CDR3 reads CASSPKQGSNEQYF. CDR3 DNA sequence: TGCGCCAGCAGCCCCAAGCAGGGGTCCAACGAGCAGTACTTC.

This chain joins TRBV6-4 and TRBJ1-1; TRBD1 might be the D (6 bases). Per the germline V gene, CDR1 is MRHNA and CDR2 is SNTAGT. The V and J ends lost 6 bases and 4 bases respectively, with 15 bases between them. The CDR3 is made up of 14 amino acids. DNA for the CDR3: TGTGCCAGCAGAGCCTCAGGGGAAGTCACTGAAGCTTTCTTT. This encodes CASRASGEVTEAFF.

The J gene is TRBJ2-7, the V gene TRBV2, with D tentatively TRBD1 (6 bases). The length of the CDR3 is 12 residues. The V and J ends lost 6 bases and 11 bases respectively, with 17 bases between them. Germline V gene data show CDR1 as SNHLY and CDR2 as FYNNEI. The CDR3 sequence is CASSGTGQAEYF. CDR3 coding DNA: TGTGCCAGCAGCGGCACAGGGCAGGCAGAGTACTTC.

This clonotype has at least ten counts. The chain recombines TRBV20-1 with TRBJ2-5, with 12 bases lining up with TRBD1. Germline CDR1 DFQATT, CDR2 SNEGSKA (reference sequence). The CDR3 contains 15 residues. The V gene end was trimmed by 6 bases and the J gene end by 6 bases; junction bases not matched to a gene: 11. The CDR3 sequence: CSAVPGQGALQTQYF. The CDR3 DNA reads TGCAGTGCGGTTCCGGGACAGGGGGCTCTGCAGACCCAGTACTTC.

The CDR3 DNA sequence: TGCAGCGTTGGTCGCCGGCTAGGTAGCCCCGGGGAGCTGTTTTTT. This codes for CSVGRRLGSPGELFF. This chain joins TRBV29-1 and TRBJ2-2, with D unresolved. This CDR3 is 15 amino acids long. Trimming took off 4 bases at V and 6 bases at J, with 18 bases between the two ends. Germline loops: CDR1 SQVTM, CDR2 ANQGSEA.

The CDR3 loop is CASATGSGNTIYF. In DNA form, the CDR3 reads TGTGCCAGCGCGACAGGGTCTGGAAACACCATATATTTT. The rearrangement uses TRBV27 and TRBJ1-3; 7 bases align to TRBD1. Trimming at V came to 8 bases and at J to 1 base, leaving 2 bases not matched to a gene. From germline, CDR1 is MNHEY and CDR2 SMNVEV (reference sequence). There are 13 residues in the CDR3.

The genes are TRBV12-3 or TRBV12-4 and TRBJ2-7; D is ambiguous. Trimming shortened V by 6 bases and J by 4 bases, and 10 bases separated the two germline ends. This CDR3 is 12 amino acids long. CDR3 loop: CASSRLRYEQYF. CDR3 in DNA: TGTGCCAGCAGCAGACTGAGATACGAGCAGTACTTC.

This clonotype is a singleton in its sample. DNA for the CDR3: TGTGCCAGCAGAGCCGGGACGAACCCCTCTGGGGCCAACGTCCTGACTTTC. It is translated as CASRAGTNPSGANVLTF. The genes are TRBV9 and TRBJ2-6; D possibly uses TRBD1 or TRBD2 (5 bases each). The germline CDR1 and CDR2 sequences are SGDLS and YYNGEE. This CDR3 region has 17 residues. V lost 5 bases to trimming and J lost 0 bases, with 15 bases between them.

The chain uses TRBV20-1 and TRBJ2-7; 11 bases fit TRBD2. The V gene's germline CDR1 is DFQATT and CDR2 SNEGSKA (reference sequence). There are 16 residues in the CDR3. V was clipped by 1 base and J by 5 bases; unmatched bases: 10. The CDR3 is CSARVGRSSGRHEQYF. DNA of the CDR3: TGCAGTGCTAGAGTTGGTCGGTCTAGCGGGAGGCACGAGCAGTACTTC.

The rearrangement joins TRBV12-3 or TRBV12-4 to TRBJ2-3; tentative D call: TRBD2 (6 bases). The CDR3 consists of 14 residues. The V end lost 3 bases, the J end lost 2 bases, and 9 bases lay between the germline ends. The CDR3 region is CASSLRGFTDTQYF. The CDR3 DNA is TGTGCCAGCAGTTTGCGGGGATTCACAGATACGCAGTATTTT.

V usage is TRBV5-1 and J usage is TRBJ2-7; D gene uncertain. Germline V gives CDR1 SGHRS, CDR2 YFSETQ. The CDR3 covers 13 residues. Trimming removed 0 bases at V and 6 bases at J, with 10 bases between. In DNA form, the CDR3 reads TGCGCCAGCAGCTTGGCAGGTCTGCCCGAGCAGTACTTC. This codes for CASSLAGLPEQYF.

The sample holds many counts of this clonotype. The rearrangement joins TRBV7-9 to TRBJ1-1; D unresolved. CDR1 SEHNR and CDR2 FQNEAQ come from the germline V gene (reference sequence). Trimming left V 2 bases short and J 1 base short, with 5 bases between. This CDR3 comprises 13 residues. CDR3 residues: CASSLMENTEAFF. In DNA, the CDR3 is TGTGCCAGCAGCTTAATGGAGAACACTGAAGCTTTCTTT.

V gene TRBV29-1 combines with J gene TRBJ2-1, with 8 nucleotides matching TRBD2. Germline V gene data show CDR1 as SQVTM and CDR2 as ANQGSEA. The CDR3 has 18 residues. V was clipped by 6 bases and J by 0 bases; unmatched bases: 16. The CDR3 reads CSVAGVAGMDRSYNEQFF. DNA of the CDR3: TGCAGCGTCGCCGGGGTAGCGGGGATGGATCGCTCCTACAATGAGCAGTTCTTC.

Many counts were recorded for this clonotype. The chain joins TRBV6-5 to TRBJ2-7; possible D gene TRBD2, 6 bases. V lost 1 base to trimming and J lost 2 bases, with 12 bases between them. CDR1 MNHEY and CDR2 SVGAGI come from the germline V gene. There are 15 residues in the CDR3. The DNA for the CDR3 is TGTGCCAGCAGTTACTACGGGAGACATACCTACGAGCAGTACTTC. Translated, it gives CASSYYGRHTYEQYF.

The sample holds a few counts of this clonotype. The chain links TRBV6-2 or TRBV6-3 to TRBJ2-5; D is perhaps TRBD1 (5 bases). Trimming stripped 1 base from V and 4 bases from J, with 7 bases between. CDR1 is MNHEY, CDR2 SVGEGT, per germline. The CDR3 loop spans 13 amino acids. This CDR3 reads CASSYLTGETQYF. For the CDR3, the DNA is TGTGCCAGCAGTTACTTAACAGGAGAGACCCAGTACTTC.

This clonotype appeared a few times. The rearrangement uses TRBV7-9 and TRBJ2-1, with D unresolved. Germline V lookup: CDR1 SEHNR, CDR2 FQNEAQ (reference sequence). Trimming left V 5 bases short and J 9 bases short, with 11 bases between. This CDR3 has 12 amino acids. The CDR3 nucleotides are TGTGCCAGCAGCGACGTAGCTAGTGAGCAGTTCTTC. Amino acids: CASSDVASEQFF.

A few counts support this clonotype. The chain recombines TRBV20-1 with TRBJ2-5; no definite D call. CDR1 and CDR2 from the germline V gene are DFQATT and SNEGSKA (reference sequence). V was pared by 7 bases and J by 5 bases, with 8 bases between. This CDR3 is 10 amino acids long. CDR3 DNA sequence: TGCAGTGGCGTGATGGAGACCCAGTACTTC. It yields the protein CSGVMETQYF.

This clonotype was picked up many times. The V call is TRBV29-1, the J call TRBJ2-1; 9 nucleotides line up with TRBD2. Per the germline V gene, CDR1 is SQVTM and CDR2 is ANQGSEA. The V segment lost 3 bases and the J segment 7 bases; nucleotides outside the gene matches: 7. CDR3 length: 14 residues. The CDR3 sequence is CSVELAGEENEQFF. The CDR3, as DNA: TGCAGCGTTGAGTTAGCGGGAGAGGAGAATGAGCAGTTCTTC.

This clonotype was detected ten times or more. The rearrangement joins TRBV9 to TRBJ2-1, with TRBD1 identical over 7 bases. The CDR3 length is 18 residues. J gave up 3 bases and V 3 bases, and 15 bases lay outside the gene matches. Germline CDR1 is SGDLS and CDR2 is YYNGEE. Here the CDR3 DNA reads TGTGCCAGCAGCGCCCCCTTTCACCCTCGGGACAGCTACAATGAGCAGTTCTTC. Translation: CASSAPFHPRDSYNEQFF.